The rows below give T cell receptor beta chains drawn from one sample of a study of cytomegalovirus exposure and HLA in healthy donors. Here immunoSEQ multiplex PCR was the method, and the copy in TCRdb shows in-frame clones only, minus some. The sample lists 330,000 or so clones; 86% were seen once. Sequences were obtained from PBMCs. Receptors were obtained from a woman between 18 and 29 years old in good health and CMV-seronegative. The CDR3 runs from the conserved cysteine through the conserved F or W. The order of the fields is CDR3 protein, CDR3 DNA, CDR3 length, D gene, clone size, J gene, V gene. The D gene is left open where the match is weak. The size entry is marked missing in some rows and otherwise reads once, few, many or a size class.

CDR3aa: CASSPSGLAGIDTQYF
CDR3nt: TGCGCCAGCAGCCCCAGTGGACTAGCGGGGATAGATACGCAGTATTTT
len: 16
d_gene: TRBD2
abundance: -
j_gene: TRBJ2-3
v_gene: TRBV5-1

CDR3aa: CASSYNRGPPYEQYF
CDR3nt: TGTGCCAGTAGTTATAACAGGGGGCCTCCCTACGAGCAGTACTTC
len: 15
d_gene: TRBD1
abundance: -
j_gene: TRBJ2-7
v_gene: TRBV19

CDR3aa: CASSSEGQGAYGYTF
CDR3nt: TGTGCCAGCAGCTCCGAGGGACAAGGAGCCTATGGCTACACCTTC
len: 15
d_gene: -
abundance: -
j_gene: TRBJ1-2
v_gene: TRBV7-8

CDR3aa: CASSYSMAGGHEQYF
CDR3nt: TGTGCCAGCAGTTACTCGATGGCAGGTGGCCACGAGCAGTACTTC
len: 15
d_gene: -
abundance: -
j_gene: TRBJ2-7
v_gene: TRBV6-5

CDR3aa: CASSSGTGVSGANVLTF
CDR3nt: TGCGCCAGCAGCAGCGGGACAGGGGTTTCTGGGGCCAACGTCCTGACTTTC
len: 17
d_gene: TRBD1
abundance: -
j_gene: TRBJ2-6
v_gene: TRBV5-1

CDR3aa: CSVTGGWKFGTEAFF
CDR3nt: TGCAGCGTAACAGGGGGGTGGAAGTTCGGCACTGAAGCTTTCTTT
len: 15
d_gene: TRBD1
abundance: -
j_gene: TRBJ1-1
v_gene: TRBV29-1

CDR3aa: CASSSTGYEQYF
CDR3nt: TGTGCCAGCAGTTCGACAGGCTACGAGCAGTACTTC
len: 12
d_gene: -
abundance: -
j_gene: TRBJ2-7
v_gene: TRBV6-6

CDR3aa: CASSLALARREQFF
CDR3nt: TGTGCCAGCAGCTTAGCCCTAGCCAGGAGGGAGCAGTTCTTC
len: 14
d_gene: -
abundance: -
j_gene: TRBJ2-1
v_gene: TRBV7-9

CDR3aa: CASSSNQQGTVAYEQYF
CDR3nt: TGTGCCAGCAGCTCGAACCAACAAGGGACAGTCGCCTACGAGCAGTACTTC
len: 17
d_gene: TRBD1
abundance: -
j_gene: TRBJ2-7
v_gene: TRBV7-8

CDR3aa: CASSEYIQGGGTDTQYF
CDR3nt: TGCGCCAGCAGCGAGTATATTCAGGGGGGTGGCACAGATACGCAGTATTTT
len: 17
d_gene: -
abundance: -
j_gene: TRBJ2-3
v_gene: TRBV5-1

CDR3aa: CASTHTGGTEAFF
CDR3nt: TGTGCCAGTACCCATACAGGGGGCACTGAAGCTTTCTTT
len: 13
d_gene: TRBD1
abundance: -
j_gene: TRBJ1-1
v_gene: TRBV19

CDR3aa: CASSPGTGATGELFF
CDR3nt: TGCGCCAGCAGCCCCGGGACAGGAGCGACCGGGGAGCTGTTTTTT
len: 15
d_gene: TRBD1
abundance: -
j_gene: TRBJ2-2
v_gene: TRBV5-1

CDR3aa: CASSPGTGKEPQHF
CDR3nt: TGTGCCAGCTCGCCCGGGACAGGGAAGGAGCCCCAGCATTTT
len: 14
d_gene: TRBD1
abundance: -
j_gene: TRBJ1-5
v_gene: TRBV18

CDR3aa: CASSWGLAGLSSYNEQFF
CDR3nt: TGTGCCAGCAGCTGGGGACTAGCGGGACTTTCTAGCTACAATGAGCAGTTCTTC
len: 18
d_gene: TRBD2
abundance: -
j_gene: TRBJ2-1
v_gene: TRBV13

CDR3aa: CSVTRTGENTEAFF
CDR3nt: TGCAGCGTCACCCGGACAGGGGAAAACACTGAAGCTTTCTTT
len: 14
d_gene: TRBD1
abundance: once
j_gene: TRBJ1-1
v_gene: TRBV29-1

CDR3aa: CASSLGEGMADTQYF
CDR3nt: TGTGCCAGCAGCTTAGGCGAGGGCATGGCAGATACGCAGTATTTT
len: 15
d_gene: -
abundance: -
j_gene: TRBJ2-3
v_gene: TRBV11-1

CDR3aa: CASSLGSSRYGYTF
CDR3nt: TGTGCCAGCAGCTTAGGTTCCTCCCGCTATGGCTACACCTTC
len: 14
d_gene: -
abundance: -
j_gene: TRBJ1-2
v_gene: TRBV7-9

CDR3aa: CASSPGTSSSEQYF
CDR3nt: TGTGCCAGCAGCCCAGGGACTAGCTCCTCCGAGCAGTACTTC
len: 14
d_gene: TRBD2
abundance: -
j_gene: TRBJ2-7
v_gene: TRBV6-5

CDR3aa: CASLQGTSTYNEQFF
CDR3nt: TGTGCCAGCCTACAGGGGACTAGTACCTACAATGAGCAGTTCTTC
len: 15
d_gene: -
abundance: -
j_gene: TRBJ2-1
v_gene: TRBV6-1

CDR3aa: CASSLEGRGEQFF
CDR3nt: TGTGCCAGCAGCTTGGAGGGCCGGGGTGAGCAGTTCTTC
len: 13
d_gene: -
abundance: few
j_gene: TRBJ2-1
v_gene: TRBV5-4

CDR3aa: CASTTGGGDTQYF
CDR3nt: TGTGCCAGCACCACAGGGGGGGGAGATACGCAGTATTTT
len: 13
d_gene: -
abundance: once
j_gene: TRBJ2-3
v_gene: TRBV5-6

CDR3aa: CASSVVAGGGETQYF
CDR3nt: TGTGCCAGCAGCGTAGTTGCGGGAGGAGGCGAGACCCAGTACTTC
len: 15
d_gene: TRBD2
abundance: -
j_gene: TRBJ2-5
v_gene: TRBV9

CDR3aa: CASRDSGATDSYNEQFF
CDR3nt: TGCGCCAGCAGAGATAGCGGAGCCACCGACTCCTACAATGAGCAGTTCTTC
len: 17
d_gene: -
abundance: -
j_gene: TRBJ2-1
v_gene: TRBV5-1

CDR3aa: CASSLYGPSSYNEQFF
CDR3nt: TGTGCCAGCAGCTTATATGGGCCCAGCTCGTACAATGAGCAGTTCTTC
len: 16
d_gene: -
abundance: -
j_gene: TRBJ2-1
v_gene: TRBV7-3

CDR3aa: CASRSLAGDYNEQFF
CDR3nt: TGTGCCAGCAGATCTCTAGCGGGAGATTACAATGAGCAGTTCTTC
len: 15
d_gene: TRBD2
abundance: -
j_gene: TRBJ2-1
v_gene: TRBV7-2

CDR3aa: CASSSGGGTEAFF
CDR3nt: TGTGCCAGCAGCTCAGGGGGAGGCACTGAAGCTTTCTTT
len: 13
d_gene: TRBD1
abundance: -
j_gene: TRBJ1-1
v_gene: TRBV5-4

CDR3aa: CASSPRSRETQYF
CDR3nt: TGTGCCAGCAGCCCAAGGAGCCGGGAGACCCAGTACTTC
len: 13
d_gene: -
abundance: -
j_gene: TRBJ2-5
v_gene: TRBV5-6

CDR3aa: CASRRDRVNTGELFF
CDR3nt: TGTGCCAGCAGACGGGACAGGGTGAACACCGGGGAGCTGTTTTTT
len: 15
d_gene: TRBD1
abundance: -
j_gene: TRBJ2-2
v_gene: TRBV6-1